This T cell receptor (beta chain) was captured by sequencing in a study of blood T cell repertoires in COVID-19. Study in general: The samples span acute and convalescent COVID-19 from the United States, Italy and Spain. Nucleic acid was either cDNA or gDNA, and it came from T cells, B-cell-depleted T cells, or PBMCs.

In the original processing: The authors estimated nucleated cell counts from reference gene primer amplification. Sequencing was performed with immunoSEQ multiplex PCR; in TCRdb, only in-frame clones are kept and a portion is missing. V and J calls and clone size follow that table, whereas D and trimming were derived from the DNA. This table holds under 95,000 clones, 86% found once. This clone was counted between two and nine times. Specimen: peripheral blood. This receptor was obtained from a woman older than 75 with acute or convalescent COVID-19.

CDR3 sequence: CASRSGTGGYNSPLHF. CDR3 bases: TGTGCCAGCAGGTCCGGGACAGGGGGCTATAATTCACCCCTCCACTTT. V gene TRBV28 combines with J gene TRBJ1-6, with 11 nucleotides matching TRBD1. Germline lookup yields CDR1 MDHEN and CDR2 SYDVKM. With V trimmed by 6 bases and J by 3 bases, 4 bases remained unmatched. The CDR3 contains 16 residues.